Listed below are T cell receptor beta chains from one sample, sequenced in a study of T cells after somatic rescue of genetic block. Assay: immunoSEQ multiplex PCR; the TCRdb copy retains only in-frame clones and omits some. The data show 100,000 to 120,000 clones, around nine tenths seen once. The source material was peripheral blood mononuclear cells (PBMCs). The receptor source for this set is a woman between 18 and 30 years old. Each CDR3 is given with its conserved first and last residue. Size tells how often a clone was seen (once, few, many) or the class of an expanded clone, and some rows leave it out.

abundance: once
v_gene: TRBV18
j_gene: TRBJ1-4
CDR3aa: CASSPRQENEKLFF

abundance: .
v_gene: TRBV27
j_gene: TRBJ2-7
CDR3aa: CASSSPGQGTYEQYF

abundance: .
v_gene: TRBV11-3
j_gene: TRBJ2-7
CDR3aa: CASSLVASGYEQYF

abundance: .
v_gene: TRBV10-3
j_gene: TRBJ1-6
CDR3aa: CAISEGQGGSYNSPLHF

abundance: .
v_gene: TRBV29-1
j_gene: TRBJ1-2
CDR3aa: CSVGLTGLRGGYTF

abundance: .
v_gene: TRBV28
j_gene: TRBJ2-3
CDR3aa: CASVSGGGASDTQYF

abundance: .
v_gene: TRBV19
j_gene: TRBJ2-3
CDR3aa: CASSFKRGASTDTQYF

abundance: .
v_gene: TRBV5-5
j_gene: TRBJ1-5
CDR3aa: CASSFHPDRGNQPQHF

abundance: .
v_gene: TRBV6-1
j_gene: TRBJ1-2
CDR3aa: CASSDGGHYGYTF

abundance: once
v_gene: TRBV6-1
j_gene: TRBJ2-7
CDR3aa: CASSRDRDEQYF

abundance: few
v_gene: TRBV13
j_gene: TRBJ2-1
CDR3aa: CASSSAGTGVYNEQFF

abundance: .
v_gene: TRBV6-4
j_gene: TRBJ1-5
CDR3aa: CASRLVAEGGPQHF

abundance: .
v_gene: TRBV25-1
j_gene: TRBJ1-6
CDR3aa: CASSESGRGITPLHF

abundance: .
v_gene: TRBV7-9
j_gene: TRBJ1-4
CDR3aa: CASSGGVMNEKLFF

abundance: .
v_gene: TRBV2
j_gene: TRBJ2-7
CDR3aa: CASTKGRGGYEQYF

abundance: .
v_gene: TRBV2
j_gene: TRBJ1-6
CDR3aa: CASSAAHNSPLHF

abundance: .
v_gene: TRBV9
j_gene: TRBJ2-3
CDR3aa: CASSVGGGRTDTQYF

abundance: .
v_gene: TRBV4-1
j_gene: TRBJ2-3
CDR3aa: CASSQGTAPSTDTQYF

abundance: .
v_gene: TRBV28
j_gene: TRBJ1-4
CDR3aa: CASSLGGPDTNEKLFF

abundance: .
v_gene: TRBV6-1
j_gene: TRBJ2-4
CDR3aa: CASSAETGVPLAKNIQYF

abundance: .
v_gene: TRBV5-1
j_gene: TRBJ2-3
CDR3aa: CASSLPALLTDTQYF

abundance: .
v_gene: TRBV19
j_gene: TRBJ1-1
CDR3aa: CASTPRGGTEAFF

abundance: .
v_gene: TRBV18
j_gene: TRBJ2-3
CDR3aa: CASSPPPPRGDTQYF

abundance: .
v_gene: TRBV6-1
j_gene: TRBJ1-2
CDR3aa: CASREGDKGYTF

abundance: .
v_gene: TRBV11-1
j_gene: TRBJ2-1
CDR3aa: CASSLAPGQVNEQFF

abundance: .
v_gene: TRBV30
j_gene: TRBJ1-4
CDR3aa: CAWSVQGWEKLFF

abundance: .
v_gene: TRBV19
j_gene: TRBJ2-2
CDR3aa: CASSGAPGELFF

abundance: .
v_gene: TRBV27
j_gene: TRBJ2-7
CDR3aa: CASSARGRRGQYF

abundance: .
v_gene: TRBV2
j_gene: TRBJ1-3
CDR3aa: CASSEATDRVGNTIYF

abundance: .
v_gene: TRBV28
j_gene: TRBJ2-7
CDR3aa: CASRPSITGGFSYEQYF

abundance: once
v_gene: TRBV4-1
j_gene: TRBJ2-2
CDR3aa: CASSPPGLNTGELFF

abundance: .
v_gene: TRBV4-2
j_gene: TRBJ1-2
CDR3aa: CASSQGRGQVPSGGYTF

abundance: once
v_gene: TRBV28
j_gene: TRBJ1-2
CDR3aa: CASSLRTGIYGYTF

abundance: .
v_gene: TRBV14
j_gene: TRBJ1-4
CDR3aa: CASSQDGQLILF